The 31 T cell receptor beta chains below come from one sample, sequenced in a study of human T cells and chemical hapten exposure. Indicated time point: patch test 3, about 24 weeks after DPC sensitization. Treatment here: therapeutic diphenylcyclopropenone sensitization with weekly scalp DPC. Via MiXCR, TCRdb re-called the RACE reads, giving one row per CDR3 protein. The sample includes 70,000 or so distinct CDR3 sequences, roughly 10% of them seen just once. The specimen was whole blood, collected in connection with sensitization to the hapten diphenylcyclopropenone (DPC). The receptor set was obtained from a woman in her forties or fifties with alopecia areata. Some clones in this sample may be carry-over from other donors' samples.

This clonotype has ten or more counts. The chain links TRBV7-6 to TRBJ1-6; D is uncertain. In germline, CDR1 is SGHVS, CDR2 FNYEAQ. V lost 1 base, J lost 10 bases, and 8 bases lay in between. The CDR3 sequence is 13 residues long. CDR3: CASSLEPGSPLHF. CDR3 sequence (DNA): TGTGCCAGCAGCTTAGAACCAGGATCACCCCTCCACTTT.

In its sample, this clonotype was seen many times. This chain links TRBV12-3 or TRBV12-4 with TRBJ1-2, with 8 bases identical to TRBD1. V gave up 4 bases and J gave up 8 bases; unmatched junction bases: 12. The CDR3 sequence is 15 residues long. The CDR3 DNA is TGTGCCAGCAGTTCCTCCGGGACAGGAATCCGAGGCTACACCTTC. This encodes CASSSSGTGIRGYTF.

The chain couples TRBV11-2 to TRBJ2-7, with a possible D match to TRBD2 (5 bases). Germline lookup yields CDR1 SGHAT and CDR2 FQNNGV. The CDR3 consists of 14 residues. Trimming shortened V by 5 bases and J by 3 bases, and 14 bases separated the two germline ends. In DNA form, the CDR3 reads TGTGCCAGCAGCCCGGGCCTAGCCGGCTACGAGCAGTACTTC. Amino acid sequence: CASSPGLAGYEQYF.

The sample holds many counts of this clonotype. The V and J genes are TRBV29-1 and TRBJ1-1, with a weak D call TRBD1 (5 bases). The CDR3 is 12 amino acids. The germline V gene has CDR1 SQVTM and CDR2 ANQGSEA. V dropped 0 bases and J dropped 10 bases, with 12 bases sitting between them. The CDR3 is CSVEDQGVRAFF. As DNA, the CDR3 is TGCAGCGTTGAAGATCAGGGAGTTCGAGCTTTCTTT.

This clonotype was recorded many times. The CDR3 nucleotides read TGTGCCAGCTCACCTCCCGGGACACCTTACGAGCAGTACTTC. Its translation is CASSPPGTPYEQYF. This rearrangement joins TRBV18 to TRBJ2-7, with D possibly being TRBD1 (6 bases). The CDR3 is 14 amino acids. V dropped 3 bases and J dropped 4 bases, with 13 bases sitting between them. The germline gives CDR1 KGHSH, CDR2 LQKENI.

This clonotype was recorded many times. The chain links TRBV20-1 to TRBJ2-2, with TRBD2 identical over 9 bases. The CDR3 covers 15 residues. V shed 5 bases, J shed 6 bases, and the junction held 10 bases outside the gene matches. Germline V gives CDR1 DFQATT, CDR2 SNEGSKA (reference sequence). This CDR3 reads CSAGLAGVQPGELFF. CDR3 sequence (DNA): TGCAGTGCTGGTTTAGCGGGAGTTCAGCCCGGGGAGCTGTTTTTT.

This clonotype was seen only a few times. The chain carries TRBV29-1 and TRBJ1-1, with TRBD1 matching over 9 bases. The CDR3 contains 14 residues. Germline CDR1 SQVTM, CDR2 ANQGSEA. Unmatched junction bases numbered 7, after V lost 7 bases and J lost 1 base. CDR3: CSGDRGYTNTEAFF. As DNA, the CDR3 is TGCAGCGGCGACAGGGGGTATACGAACACTGAAGCTTTCTTT.

This clonotype was detected a few times. The chain links TRBV10-3 to TRBJ2-3; D ambiguous. The CDR3 is 12 residues long. V lost 0 bases to trimming and J lost 5 bases, with 3 bases between them. Germline-derived CDR1 and CDR2 are ENHRY and SYGVKD. The CDR3: CAISESGDTQYF. The CDR3 coding sequence is TGTGCCATCAGTGAGTCGGGAGATACGCAGTATTTT.

In its sample, this clonotype was seen many times. V usage is TRBV4-1 and J usage is TRBJ2-1; 12 bases match TRBD2. V lost 2 bases and J lost 0; bases outside the gene matches: 2. Germline V gene lookup returns CDR1 MGHRA and CDR2 YSYEKL. The CDR3 length is 17 residues. CDR3 nucleotides: TGCGCCAGCAGCCAACGACTAGCGGGAGTCTCCTACAATGAGCAGTTCTTC. Protein: CASSQRLAGVSYNEQFF.

There are a few counts of this clonotype. The gene calls are TRBV20-1 and TRBJ2-1, with 10 nucleotides matching TRBD2. Germline V gives CDR1 DFQATT, CDR2 SNEGSKA (reference sequence). The CDR3 consists of 15 residues. V dropped 4 bases and J dropped 7; count of bases not matched to a gene: 10. The CDR3 protein is CSATRLAGVGNEQFF. The CDR3 DNA follows: TGCAGTGCTACCCGCCTAGCGGGAGTCGGAAATGAGCAGTTCTTC.

This clonotype turned up a few times. The J gene is TRBJ1-2, the V gene TRBV28, with D maybe TRBD1 (6 bases). The V gene's germline CDR1 is MDHEN and CDR2 SYDVKM. The CDR3 is made up of 15 amino acids. V shed 2 bases and J shed 4 bases, with 14 bases lying between them. In DNA, the CDR3 is TGTGCCAGCAGTTTACACCCGGGGGGCTCCTATGGCTACACCTTC. It translates to CASSLHPGGSYGYTF.

CDR3 nucleotide sequence: TGTGCCAGCAGTCTTCCGACAGGGCCAAATCAGCCCCAGCATTTT. Its translation is CASSLPTGPNQPQHF. This rearrangement joins TRBV28 to TRBJ1-5; TRBD1 agrees at 7 bases. The CDR3 runs 15 residues. V was clipped by 5 bases and J by 4 bases; unmatched bases: 8. Per the germline V gene, CDR1 is MDHEN and CDR2 is SYDVKM.

This clonotype was found a few times. The chain has TRBV20-1 and TRBJ2-1; 8 bases agree with TRBD2. CDR1 is DFQATT, CDR2 SNEGSKA, per germline (reference sequence). The CDR3 runs to 19 residues. V shed 2 bases, J shed 6 bases, and the junction held 21 bases outside the gene matches. CDR3 sequence (DNA): TGCAGTGCTAGACCGCCCGGTGGGGCGGGAGGACTCTATTTCAATGAGCAGTTCTTC. Its protein product is CSARPPGGAGGLYFNEQFF.

This clonotype was counted at least ten times. V and J are TRBV7-8 and TRBJ2-3; 9 bases align to TRBD2. Germline-derived CDR1 and CDR2 are SGHVS and FQNEAQ. V was clipped by 1 base and J by 7 bases; unmatched bases: 6. The length of the CDR3 is 15 residues. DNA of the CDR3: TGTGCCAGCAGCTTAGTTGCGGGAGGGAAGAATACGCAGTATTTT. As protein: CASSLVAGGKNTQYF.

This clonotype was recorded a few times. The genes are TRBV12-3 or TRBV12-4 and TRBJ1-1; D perhaps matches TRBD1 (6 bases). V was clipped by 7 bases and J by 5 bases, with 14 bases between them. This CDR3 region has 13 residues. CDR3: CASNEIQGTEAFF. In DNA, the CDR3 is TGTGCCAGCAACGAAATCCAGGGGACTGAAGCTTTCTTT.

This clonotype was recorded at least ten times. The J gene is TRBJ2-5, the V gene TRBV7-9, with D perhaps TRBD2 (6 bases). Germline loops: CDR1 SEHNR, CDR2 FQNEAQ (reference sequence). The V end was cut by 8 bases, the J end by 5 bases, with 15 bases between. There are 13 residues in the CDR3. Here the CDR3 reads CASGGGGTETQYF. DNA of the CDR3: TGTGCCAGCGGCGGCGGAGGGACGGAGACCCAGTACTTC.

This clonotype was found many times. This rearrangement joins TRBV28 to TRBJ2-3; D possibly corresponds to TRBD1 (5 bases). CDR1 and CDR2 from the germline V gene are MDHEN and SYDVKM. Trimming took 5 bases from V and 0 from J, leaving 15 bases between them. CDR3 length: 16 residues. The CDR3 loop reads CASSGKGLPSTDTQYF. As DNA, the CDR3 is TGTGCCAGCAGTGGTAAGGGGTTACCTAGCACAGATACGCAGTATTTT.

This clonotype was recorded a few times. The V call is TRBV6-4, the J call TRBJ1-6; weak D call: TRBD1 (6 bases). The CDR3 is made up of 15 amino acids. Germline V lookup: CDR1 MRHNA, CDR2 SNTAGT. The V and J ends lost 3 bases and 14 bases respectively, with 20 bases between them. The CDR3 spells CASSEVYRAHGTLHF. The CDR3, as DNA: TGTGCCAGCAGTGAAGTGTACAGGGCCCATGGAACCCTCCACTTT.

The J gene is TRBJ2-3, the V gene TRBV6-4, with D unresolved. Trimming took off 3 bases at V and 15 bases at J, with 19 bases between the two ends. The CDR3 has 13 amino acids. Per the germline V gene, CDR1 is MRHNA and CDR2 is SNTAGT. The CDR3 here is CASSEILTGPQYF. CDR3 nucleotide sequence: TGTGCCAGCAGTGAAATACTGACTGGCCCCCAATATTTT.

This clonotype has a count of ten or more. V gene TRBV27 combines with J gene TRBJ2-7, with 8 bases fitting TRBD1. The CDR3 length is 15 residues. Germline values: CDR1 MNHEY, CDR2 SMNVEV (reference sequence). Losses at the gene ends were 5 bases for V and 0 bases for J; bases not matched to a gene: 6. The CDR3 spells CASSAQGGFSYEQYF. Written as DNA, the CDR3 is TGTGCCAGCAGTGCACAGGGGGGCTTCTCCTACGAGCAGTACTTC.

This clonotype was counted ten times or more. The chain uses TRBV2 and TRBJ2-1; D not certain. This CDR3 has 11 residues. CDR1 and CDR2 from the germline V gene are SNHLY and FYNNEI. The V end lost 8 bases, the J end lost 5 bases, and 7 bases lay between the germline ends. CDR3 nucleotide sequence: TGTGCCAGCTCCTACAACAATGAGCAGTTCTTC. Protein: CASSYNNEQFF.

This clonotype was detected only a few times. This chain connects TRBV5-8 to TRBJ2-3, with TRBD1 identical over 7 bases. This CDR3 is built from 14 residues. Germline CDR1 SGHTS, CDR2 YDEGEE. Trimming took 5 bases from V and 3 from J; bases not matched to a gene: 6. The DNA for the CDR3 is TGTGCCAGCAGAGAACAGGGGAGAACAGATACGCAGTATTTT. Translated: CASREQGRTDTQYF.

This clonotype was picked up a small number of times. The chain carries TRBV3-1 and TRBJ1-1; D call uncertain. Germline lookup yields CDR1 LGHDT and CDR2 YNNKEL (reference sequence). V lost 1 base to trimming and J lost 10 bases, with 19 bases between them. The CDR3 spans 15 residues. CDR3 sequence: CASSQGSPRSGSAFF. Written as DNA, the CDR3 is TGTGCCAGCAGCCAAGGATCACCCAGATCCGGGTCAGCTTTCTTT.

This clonotype was seen a few times. The chain carries TRBV2 and TRBJ1-5; 8 bases match TRBD1. Germline CDR1 SNHLY, CDR2 FYNNEI. The trim removed 11 bases at V and 3 bases at J, leaving 12 bases unmatched. This CDR3 contains 15 residues. The CDR3 DNA is TGTGCCTCTGGGAGCAGGGGGCAGGTCAATCAGCCCCAGCATTTT. This codes for CASGSRGQVNQPQHF.

This clonotype has just a few counts. The chain recombines TRBV2 with TRBJ1-4; weak D call: TRBD1 (6 bases). Germline V gene data show CDR1 as SNHLY and CDR2 as FYNNEI. This CDR3 spans 14 amino acids. The V end was cut by 6 bases, the J end by 8 bases, with 16 bases between. The CDR3 DNA follows: TGTGCCAGCAGGGGAAGACAGGTCCAAGAAAAACTGTTTTTT. It codes for CASRGRQVQEKLFF.

The chain carries TRBV27 and TRBJ1-2; D is ambiguous. CDR3 length equals 13 residues. The ends were cut back, 4 bases at V and 9 bases at J, with 15 bases in the middle. The germline CDR1 and CDR2 sequences are MNHEY and SMNVEV (reference sequence). This chain's CDR3 is CASSWTLIDSYTF. Written as DNA, the CDR3 is TGTGCCAGCAGTTGGACGTTGATAGACAGCTACACCTTC.

There are a few counts of this clonotype. This chain links TRBV12-3 or TRBV12-4 with TRBJ1-2; D not resolved. The V end was cut by 6 bases, the J end by 11 bases, with 19 bases between. The CDR3 loop spans 13 amino acids. The CDR3 here is CASSPPTPVGYTF. The CDR3 DNA reads as TGTGCCAGCAGCCCCCCGACTCCGGTGGGATACACCTTC.

This rearrangement joins TRBV28 to TRBJ1-6; the match to TRBD1 covers 8 bases. Germline loops: CDR1 MDHEN, CDR2 SYDVKM. This CDR3 is built from 14 residues. The junction had 4 bases not matched to a gene; V was cut back by 6 bases and J by 6 bases. The CDR3 spells CASSATGANSPLHF. The CDR3 coding sequence is TGTGCCAGCAGCGCGACAGGGGCTAATTCACCCCTCCACTTT. Full variable domain (remainder filled in from reference TRBV28 and TRBJ1-6): DVKVTQSSRYLVKRTGEKVFLECVQDMDHENMFWYRQDPGLGLRLIYFSYDVKMKEKGDIPEGYSVSREKKERFSLILESASTNQTSMYLCASSATGANSPLHFGNGTRLTVT.

The genes are TRBV7-9 and TRBJ2-1, with D perhaps matching TRBD1 or TRBD2 (5 bases each). This CDR3 is built from 15 residues. Germline V gene data show CDR1 as SEHNR and CDR2 as FQNEAQ (reference sequence). Trimming left V 3 bases short and J 9 bases short, with 18 bases between. The CDR3 DNA is TGTGCCAGCAGCTTTGCAGGGAGATCTGTGGGTGAGCAGTTCTTC. This translates into CASSFAGRSVGEQFF.

V is TRBV28 and J is TRBJ2-2; 7 nucleotides align to TRBD1. This CDR3 contains 13 residues. Germline trimming cut 3 bases from V and 6 bases from J; bases unmatched to any gene: 1. Per germline, CDR1 MDHEN and CDR2 SYDVKM. In nucleotides, the CDR3 is TGTGCCAGCAGTTTTACAGGGGCCGGGGAGCTGTTTTTT. Amino acid sequence: CASSFTGAGELFF.

The chain links TRBV4-1 to TRBJ1-5, with D tentatively TRBD1 (5 bases). The germline CDR1 and CDR2 sequences are MGHRA and YSYEKL. The CDR3 loop spans 15 amino acids. V lost 4 bases, J lost 4 bases, and 14 bases lay in between. The CDR3 reads CASSPREGFNQPQHF. The CDR3 bases are TGCGCCAGCAGCCCTAGGGAGGGGTTTAATCAGCCCCAGCATTTT.